This T cell receptor beta chain was sequenced during a study of monozygotic twins with inflammatory bowel disease (dated by TCRdb to about 2019). A note on the overall study: The complete study included 30 or so monozygotic twin pairs: 19 IBD-discordant Danish pairs and nine German pairs, of which four were IBD-concordant and five were IBD-discordant. Within discordant pairs, disease-associated traits were sought mainly by comparing IBD patients with their genetically identical healthy co-twins. Each individual had, on average, about 151 000 unique TCRalpha sequences and 181 000 unique TCRbeta sequences available for analysis. The paper's findings and limits, for the study overall: IBD patients had lower TCRbeta repertoire diversity, measured by the inverse Simpson index, than their healthy co-twins. Compared with healthy twins, IBD patients had fewer clonotypes in common with other individuals, a difference most pronounced in patients showing signs of disease activity. Differing immunosuppressive treatments among patients may have added background noise and inter-individual variability to the repertoires. Repertoire similarity did not differ between concordant and discordant twins, possibly due to limited statistical power. The results gave no support for a single strong signal or clonotype linked to IBD. Distinction between different T cell subtypes could not be achieved in the analysis.

As for this clonotype: Its antigen remains undetermined.

Library preparation was by 5' RACE. The input for every TCR library was roughly 4,000 ng of total RNA. For each sample, cDNA was synthesized in eight separate reactions using SMARTScribe reverse transcriptase. During cDNA synthesis, template switching was used to introduce unique molecular identifiers that contained a 6-nucleotide sample barcode. TCRalpha and TCRbeta cDNA was amplified by two nested PCRs of roughly 15 and 9 cycles, with bead purification after each PCR. Before amplification, the cDNA was both treated with uracil DNA-glycosylase and purified with the QIAquick PCR purification kit. The second PCR added Illumina TruSeq-compatible adapters along with sample-specific barcodes. Library quality and concentration were checked on TapeStation and Qubit, and libraries were pooled at roughly 5 ng each. Pooled libraries were sequenced on an Illumina HiSeq2500 single-index Rapid Run with 2 x 100 bp reads and custom sequencing primers. Per the source publication's procedure: UMI-based consensus assembly with MiGEC version 1.2.6 was used to correct PCR and sequencing errors. V(D)J alignment, clonotype assembly and CDR3 extraction were performed with MiXCR version 2.1.1. To normalise gene usage, clonotype sharing and MAIT/NKT TCR abundance, the analysis used the top 1000, 10 000 and 20 000 clonotypes per sample. After downsampling to 27 000 UMIs, diversity was calculated as the inverse Simpson index using the vegan R package. Paired Mann-Whitney U tests were applied to discordant twin pairs, and Benjamini-Hochberg correction was used for multiple testing. The reads, reprocessed by TCRdb, yield one row per CDR3 protein sequence and no DNA. The authors' filters were not applied to this entry. The table held for this sample gives a few hundred thousand distinct CDR3 sequences. The ten biggest clones cover just over 2.5% of the sample.

From a lookup of the germline V gene, CDR1 and CDR2 are MDHEN and SYDVKM. The CDR3 covers 14 residues, taking in both the cysteine and the phenylalanine. The record lacks a DNA sequence. A roughly 2.5 ml peripheral blood sample was drawn into PAXgene tubes per donor and stored at -80°C. Total RNA was isolated from whole blood with the PAXgene blood miRNA kit on an automated QIAcube, without T cell sorting. Peripheral blood from monozygotic twin pairs concordant or discordant for inflammatory bowel disease was subjected to deep TCRalpha and TCRbeta repertoire profiling with unique molecular barcoding. Smoking habits were recorded for all twin pairs, and individuals were classified as current, former or never smokers.

The sample was blood. The TCR was taken from a human donor with ulcerative colitis or Crohn's disease, or a healthy co-twin of an affected twin (not recorded which). The chain is encoded by TRBV28 joined to TRBJ2-5; with no DNA, the TCRdb D assignment of TRBD1 cannot be verified. The CDR3 in this case is CASSLSRTGETQYF.